This TCR beta chain emerged from a study of blood T cell repertoires in COVID-19. Study background: There were acute and convalescent COVID-19 samples, and they came from the United States, Italy and Spain.

Germline values: CDR1 LGHDT, CDR2 YNNKEL (reference sequence). This CDR3 is built from 16 residues. The V segment lost 2 bases and the J segment 7 bases; nucleotides outside the gene matches: 8. Per the original methods: Estimates of nucleated cell counts were drawn from the amplification of reference gene primers. The repertoire was sequenced with immunoSEQ multiplex PCR; TCRdb's copy has only in-frame clones and lacks some. V and J calls and clone size come straight from that table; D and trimming were deduced from the DNA. The sample shows roughly 100,000 clones, about 90% of them seen only once. Sequenced: peripheral blood. The gene calls are TRBV3-1 (or the pseudogene TRBV3-2) and TRBJ2-2; TRBD1 matches 9 bases. The sequence was obtained from a human donor in a cohort sampled during active COVID-19. The CDR3 region is CASSQPNRGLGGELFF. The CDR3, as DNA: TGTGCCAGCAGCCAACCCAACAGGGGGCTGGGCGGGGAGCTGTTTTTT.